A selection of T cell receptor delta chains follows, all from one sample in a study of Vδ1+ human thymocytes. TCRdb redid clone calling on the multiplex PCR reads using CATT. The table records about 75,000 delta-chain clones, around 35% of them present only once. The sample was Vdelta1+ gamma-delta thymocytes from the thymus. These receptors all come from a boy less than two years old who had congenital heart surgery. Both conserved end residues are trimmed from each CDR3. Fields, in order: V gene, J gene, CDR3 protein.

TRDV1,TRDJ1,ALGELYIWMDYAGKLI
TRDV1,TRDJ1,ALGEAGTYWGIYTDKLI
TRDV1,TRDJ1,ALGSPTLVGVPSYTDKLI
TRDV2,TRDJ1,ATCTGGYTDKLI
TRDV1,TRDJ1,ALGERNVGYGGKLI
TRDV1,TRDJ1,ALGGLFLRRTGGCGTDKLI
TRDV1,TRDJ1,ALGERLSGGPHTDKLI
TRDV1,TRDJ1,ALGVHTGGYTDKLI
TRDV1,TRDJ1,ALGPGYWGTTYTDKLI
TRDV1,TRDJ1,ALGEVLLGDSTDKLI
TRDV1,TRDJ1,ALGETWGNTDKLI
TRDV1,TRDJ1,ALGELRPRGVLGAPYTDKLI
TRDV1,TRDJ1,ALGGPAGGYIDKLI